Presented here are 14 T cell receptor beta chains from one specimen sequenced in a study of blood T cell repertoires in COVID-19. The protocol was immunoSEQ multiplex PCR, while the TCRdb copy is restricted to in-frame clones and leaves out a portion. The sample records fewer than 450,000 clones, approximately 90% being singletons. The sample was peripheral blood. These receptor sequences come from a woman younger than 35 who had recovered from COVID-19.

This rearrangement joins TRBV12-3 or TRBV12-4 to TRBJ2-7; D is possibly TRBD2 (6 bases). This CDR3 comprises 13 residues. The V and J ends lost 5 bases and 4 bases respectively, with 12 bases between them. The CDR3 loop reads CASSQSGVYEQYV. The CDR3 DNA follows: TGTGCCAGCAGTCAATCGGGGGTTTACGAGCAGTACGTC.

V and J are TRBV15 and TRBJ2-5, with a weak D call TRBD2 (5 bases). The length of the CDR3 is 16 residues. V lost 1 base and J lost 5, with 17 bases in between. Per the germline V gene, CDR1 is LNHNV and CDR2 is YYDKDF (reference sequence). The chain's CDR3 is CATSRAPRPGVETQYF. DNA of the CDR3: TGTGCCACCAGCAGAGCCCCCCGGCCCGGGGTCGAGACCCAGTACTTC.

The chain uses TRBV6-6 and TRBJ1-1; D might be TRBD1 (6 bases). This CDR3 is built from 16 residues. Trimming took 4 bases from V and 8 from J, leaving 23 bases between them. Germline V gene lookup returns CDR1 MNHNY and CDR2 SVGAGI (reference sequence). The DNA for the CDR3 is TGTGCCAGCAGTTTGACCCGGGACATCCGACAAGGAGAAGCTTTCTTT. Translation gives CASSLTRDIRQGEAFF.

This clone has just one count. This chain links TRBV19 with TRBJ2-3, with TRBD1 identical over 7 bases. CDR1 LNHDA and CDR2 SQIVND come from the germline V gene (reference sequence). The CDR3 contains 15 residues. Trimming cost V 6 bases and J 3 bases; bases outside gene matches: 9. The CDR3 region has the DNA TGTGCCAGTAGGCCCGGGACAGATCTGACAGATACGCAGTATTTT. It codes for CASRPGTDLTDTQYF.

The chain recombines TRBV7-9 with TRBJ2-2; no reliable D call. V lost 4 bases, J lost 4 bases, and 4 bases lay in between. The CDR3 has 12 residues. The V gene's germline CDR1 is SEHNR and CDR2 FQNEAQ (reference sequence). CDR3 sequence reads: CASSSSTGELFF. The CDR3 nucleotides read TGTGCCAGCAGCTCTAGCACCGGGGAGCTGTTTTTT.

This clone was detected only a few times. CDR3 sequence reads: CASSWAGTGSGNTIYF. The CDR3, as DNA: TGTGCCAGCAGCTGGGCCGGGACAGGGTCTGGAAACACCATATATTTT. The J gene is TRBJ1-3, the V gene TRBV5-4; 9 bases map to TRBD1. There are 16 residues in the CDR3. CDR1 and CDR2 from the germline V gene are SGHNT and YYREEE (reference sequence). Unmatched junction bases numbered 5, after V lost 3 bases and J lost 1 base.

This chain links TRBV7-9 with TRBJ2-5; possible D gene TRBD1, 7 bases. Trimming pared 5 bases from V and 5 bases from J, leaving 12 bases between. Per germline, CDR1 SEHNR and CDR2 FQNEAQ (reference sequence). The CDR3 is 13 residues long. CDR3 region: CASSQTGRETQYF. The CDR3, as DNA: TGTGCCAGCAGCCAGACAGGGAGGGAGACCCAGTACTTC.

This sequence joins TRBV24-1 and TRBJ2-1; TRBD1 matches at 10 bases. The CDR3 sequence is 15 residues long. The germline V gene encodes CDR1 KGHDR and CDR2 SFDVKD. V shed 3 bases and J 7 bases; nucleotides not matched to a gene: 5. In DNA form, the CDR3 reads TGTGCCACCAGTGATCCCGGGACAGGGGCGAATGAGCAGTTCTTC. Translated, it gives CATSDPGTGANEQFF.

The count of this clone is one. J is TRBJ1-1 and V is TRBV4-1; D gene unclear. The germline gives CDR1 MGHRA, CDR2 YSYEKL. The CDR3 length is 15 residues. Trimming removed 3 bases from V and 0 bases from J, with 11 bases in between. CDR3: CASSQEGTLNTEAFF. The CDR3 DNA follows: TGCGCCAGCAGCCAGGAGGGAACCCTGAACACTGAAGCTTTCTTT.

The chain employs TRBV19 and TRBJ1-3; D is perhaps TRBD1 (6 bases). Germline CDR1 and CDR2: LNHDA and SQIVND (reference sequence). The CDR3 is 14 residues long. V was cut by 6 bases and J by 4 bases, with 13 bases left in between. The CDR3 DNA reads TGTGCCAGTAGCTTACAGGGATCGGGAAACACCATATATTTT. Encoded protein: CASSLQGSGNTIYF.

This chain joins TRBV6-5 and TRBJ1-1; 7 bases are shared with TRBD1. Germline-derived CDR1 and CDR2 are MNHEY and SVGAGI. Trimming took 5 bases from V and 0 from J; bases not matched to a gene: 3. The CDR3 has 14 amino acids. Here the CDR3 DNA reads TGTGCCAGCAGTCAACAGGGGCTGAACACTGAAGCTTTCTTT. It specifies CASSQQGLNTEAFF.

The chain combines TRBV5-1 with TRBJ2-2; TRBD2 matches at 8 bases. The CDR3 runs to 16 residues. V shed 1 base and J 5 bases; nucleotides not matched to a gene: 7. Germline V gene sequence: CDR1 SGHRS, CDR2 YFSETQ. CDR3 sequence (DNA): TGCGCCAGCAGCTTGAATCCGGCGGGAGGAACCGGGGAGCTGTTTTTT. This codes for CASSLNPAGGTGELFF.

The chain joins TRBV19 to TRBJ1-6; D is undetermined. The CDR3 runs 16 residues. Trimming stripped 1 base from V and 0 bases from J, with 7 bases between. Germline assignment: CDR1 LNHDA and CDR2 SQIVND (reference sequence). The CDR3 DNA reads as TGTGCCAGTAGTATAGTAGGGAGCTCCTATAATTCACCCCTCCACTTT. This codes for CASSIVGSSYNSPLHF.

A note on this clone: Other DNA sequences in this sample translate to the same CDR3. This sequence joins TRBV7-2 and TRBJ2-5, with TRBD1 as a possible D gene (5 bases). Germline V gene lookup returns CDR1 SGHTA and CDR2 FQGNSA. V was shortened by 6 bases and J by 0 bases, with 8 bases between the two germline ends. This CDR3 contains 13 residues. CDR3 nucleotide sequence: TGTGCCAGCAGAAGGGGCTACCAAGAGACCCAGTACTTC. This sequence encodes CASRRGYQETQYF.